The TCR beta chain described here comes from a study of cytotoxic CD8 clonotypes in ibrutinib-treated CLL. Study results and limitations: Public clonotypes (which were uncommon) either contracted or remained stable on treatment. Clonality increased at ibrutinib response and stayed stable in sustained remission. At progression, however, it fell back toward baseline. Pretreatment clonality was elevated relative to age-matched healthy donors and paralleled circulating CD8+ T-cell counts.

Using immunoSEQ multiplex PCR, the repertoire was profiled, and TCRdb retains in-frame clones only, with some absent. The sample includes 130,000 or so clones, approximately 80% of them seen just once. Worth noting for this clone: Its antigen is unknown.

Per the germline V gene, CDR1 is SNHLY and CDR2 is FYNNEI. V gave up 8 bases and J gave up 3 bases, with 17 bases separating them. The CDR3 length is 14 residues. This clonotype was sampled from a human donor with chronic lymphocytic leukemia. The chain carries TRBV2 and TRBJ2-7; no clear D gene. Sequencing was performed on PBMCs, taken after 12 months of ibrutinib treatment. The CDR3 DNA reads TGTGCCAGCTACAAAACCATATTGGACTACGAGCAGTACTTC. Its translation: CASYKTILDYEQYF. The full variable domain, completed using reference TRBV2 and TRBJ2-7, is EPEVTQTPSHQVTQMGQEVILRCVPISNHLYFYWYRQILGQKVEFLVSFYNNEISEKSEIFDDQFSVERPDGSNFTLKIRSTKLEDSAMYFCASYKTILDYEQYFGPGTRLTVT.